One and the same sample provided the 9 T cell receptor beta chains below, sequenced in a study of cytomegalovirus exposure and HLA in healthy donors. PCR used 60 Vbeta primers and 13 Jbeta primers. Repertoires were generated with immunoSEQ multiplex PCR, while TCRdb's copy carries only in-frame clones and drops some. The sample holds about 86,000 clones, 70% to 80% seen once. The sequenced material came from PBMCs. The receptors were sampled from a man in his fifties or sixties in good health and CMV-seronegative.

CDR3 nucleotide sequence: TGTGCCAGCAGCTTAGCGGGGGGTCAAAACACCGGGGAGCTGTTTTTT. Translated, it gives CASSLAGGQNTGELFF. The chain combines TRBV7-2 with TRBJ2-2; D perhaps matches TRBD2 (6 bases). Germline V CDR1 and CDR2: SGHTA, FQGNSA. The CDR3 spans 16 residues. Trimming took 0 bases from V and 2 from J, leaving 10 bases between them.

The chain employs TRBV29-1 and TRBJ1-2; D call uncertain. V lost 3 bases and J lost 7, with 12 bases in between. Germline V gene lookup returns CDR1 SQVTM and CDR2 ANQGSEA. CDR3 length equals 12 residues. The CDR3 DNA follows: TGCAGCGTTGATTTTGAGGCTGGTGGCTACACCTTC. Encoded protein: CSVDFEAGGYTF. Complete variable domain (other parts from reference TRBV29-1 and TRBJ1-2): SAVISQKPSRDICQRGTSLTIQCQVDSQVTMMFWYRQQPGQSLTLIATANQGSEATYESGFVIDKFPISRPNLTFSTLTVSNMSPEDSSIYLCSVDFEAGGYTFGSGTRLTVV.

This clone was counted a few times. V is TRBV5-1 and J is TRBJ2-3; D might be TRBD1 (7 bases). The CDR3 has 16 amino acids. Germline V gene lookup returns CDR1 SGHRS and CDR2 YFSETQ. The germline V and J ends were trimmed by 4 bases and 0 bases, with 15 bases remaining between them. The CDR3 DNA follows: TGCGCCAGCAGCACGGAGGGACAGCCTAGCACAGATACGCAGTATTTT. Translating gives CASSTEGQPSTDTQYF. The variable domain in full, completed from reference TRBV5-1 and TRBJ2-3, reads KAGVTQTPRYLIKTRGQQVTLSCSPISGHRSVSWYQQTPGQGLQFLFEYFSETQRNKGNFPGRFSGRQFSNSRSEMNVSTLELGDSALYLCASSTEGQPSTDTQYFGPGTRLTVL.

This chain connects TRBV27 to TRBJ2-5; 7 nucleotides line up with TRBD1. The CDR3 has 15 residues. The ends lost 5 bases at V and 5 bases at J; junction bases unmatched: 11. CDR1 and CDR2 (germline): MNHEY, SMNVEV (reference sequence). CDR3 amino acids: CASSVLGDSGETQYF. The CDR3 DNA follows: TGTGCCAGCAGTGTGTTGGGGGACAGTGGGGAGACCCAGTACTTC.

The chain combines TRBV19 with TRBJ1-1, with D possibly being TRBD1 (6 bases). The germline V gene has CDR1 LNHDA and CDR2 SQIVND (reference sequence). V lost 5 bases, J lost 0 bases, and 13 bases lay in between. The CDR3 has 15 residues. CDR3 sequence (DNA): TGTGCCAGTAGTCCGTTGGACAGTATGAACACTGAAGCTTTCTTT. This gives the protein CASSPLDSMNTEAFF.

CDR3 bases: TGTGCCAGTAGTACCGCTAGCGGGGTGGGAGATACGCAGTATTTT. This sequence encodes CASSTASGVGDTQYF. The chain is built from TRBV19 and TRBJ2-3, with 9 bases lining up with TRBD2. Germline V gene lookup returns CDR1 LNHDA and CDR2 SQIVND (reference sequence). This CDR3 is 15 amino acids long. The J segment lost 5 bases and the V segment lost 4 bases, leaving 7 bases of the junction unmatched.

CDR3 coding DNA: TGTGCCAGTCTGGCGGTCGGACAGGGATTCACTGAAGCTTTCTTT. Encoded protein: CASLAVGQGFTEAFF. This chain links TRBV19 with TRBJ1-1, with 8 bases that match TRBD1. J gave up 4 bases and V 8 bases, and 12 bases lay outside the gene matches. The CDR3 runs 15 residues. CDR1 and CDR2 (germline): LNHDA, SQIVND (reference sequence).

The genes are TRBV6-1 and TRBJ1-1; D uncertain. This CDR3 has 13 amino acids. In germline, CDR1 is MNHNS, CDR2 SASEGT. The ends were cut back, 8 bases at V and 5 bases at J, with 15 bases in the middle. CDR3 DNA sequence: TGTGCCAGCGCCCCCTGGGGAGATACTGAAGCTTTCTTT. This encodes CASAPWGDTEAFF.

The chain carries TRBV7-2 and TRBJ1-2, with 7 bases identical to TRBD1. This CDR3 comprises 14 residues. CDR1 and CDR2 from the germline V gene are SGHTA and FQGNSA. V was pared by 5 bases and J by 4 bases, with 7 bases of the junction left unmatched. In nucleotides, the CDR3 is TGTGCCAGCAGCCCGACACAGGGGAGCTATGGCTACACCTTC. This translates into CASSPTQGSYGYTF.